The 20 T cell receptor beta chains reported below all come from one sample, sequenced in a study of early T cells in non-severe SARS-CoV-2 infection. MiXCR, run by TCRdb on the 5' RACE reads, gives a single entry per CDR3 protein. The sample shows about 120,000 distinct CDR3 sequences, 10% to 15% of them seen only once. The specimen comprised whole blood, sampled at baseline. The receptors originated from an adult who was a healthcare worker with PCR-confirmed SARS-CoV-2 infection or an uninfected control (not recorded which).

This clonotype was counted at least ten times. The chain recombines TRBV12-3 or TRBV12-4 with TRBJ1-1; D unclear. V was clipped by 3 bases and J by 1 base, with 6 bases between them. CDR3 length: 13 amino acids. The CDR3 region is CASSFGGNTEAFF. The CDR3 DNA reads as TGTGCCAGCAGTTTTGGAGGGAACACTGAAGCTTTCTTT.

V and J are TRBV5-8 and TRBJ2-2; the D is unclear. CDR1 and CDR2 from the germline V gene are SGHTS and YDEGEE. This CDR3 is 13 amino acids long. Trimming removed 2 bases from V and 7 bases from J, with 9 bases in between. The CDR3 is CASSFYLFGELFF. As DNA, the CDR3 is TGTGCCAGCAGCTTTTATCTGTTCGGGGAGCTGTTTTTT.

The chain uses TRBV12-5 and TRBJ1-4; 9 nucleotides align to TRBD1. The J segment lost 8 bases and the V segment lost 6 bases, leaving 16 bases of the junction unmatched. CDR1 is LGHNT and CDR2 is FRNRAP in the germline V gene. The CDR3 covers 17 residues. CDR3 nucleotides: TGTGCTAGTGGGATCCCAATTGAACAGGGGGCGCGGGAAAAACTGTTTTTT. Protein product: CASGIPIEQGAREKLFF.

J is TRBJ1-4 and V is TRBV27; 10 positions match TRBD1. Germline CDR1 is MNHEY and CDR2 is SMNVEV (reference sequence). With V trimmed by 8 bases and J by 8 bases, 5 bases remained unmatched. The CDR3 has 13 residues. CDR3 sequence reads: CASRGTGDEKLFF. CDR3 sequence (DNA): TGTGCCAGCCGCGGGACAGGGGACGAAAAACTGTTTTTT.

Only a few counts were recorded for this clonotype. CDR3 region: CASLKRASGGNWQYF. CDR3 coding DNA: TGTGCCAGCCTTAAGAGGGCTAGCGGGGGGAATTGGCAGTACTTC. The J gene is TRBJ2-7, the V gene TRBV13; 11 nucleotides align to TRBD2. Germline assignment: CDR1 PRHDT and CDR2 FYEKMQ (reference sequence). V shed 8 bases, J shed 9 bases, and the junction held 15 bases outside the gene matches. This CDR3 is built from 15 residues.

The chain employs TRBV12-3 or TRBV12-4 and TRBJ1-5; D gene unclear. This CDR3 comprises 16 residues. V was clipped by 6 bases and J by 3 bases, with 18 bases between them. DNA for the CDR3: TGTGCCAGCAGCCCCGGGGTAGGGCGTTACAATCAGCCCCAGCATTTT. It specifies CASSPGVGRYNQPQHF.

This chain joins TRBV4-2 and TRBJ1-2; TRBD1 matches at 9 bases. Germline CDR1 LGHNA, CDR2 YNFKEQ. The V segment lost 1 base and the J segment 8 bases; nucleotides outside the gene matches: 8. The CDR3 is 15 amino acids. CDR3 nucleotide sequence: TGTGCCAGCAGCCAAGTTCCGGGACAGGGTAGCGGCTACACCTTC. As protein: CASSQVPGQGSGYTF.

This clonotype was counted only a few times. The chain links TRBV7-6 to TRBJ1-1, with no clear D. The CDR3 is made up of 12 amino acids. Trimming took off 6 bases at V and 1 base at J, with 6 bases between the two ends. Germline V CDR1 and CDR2: SGHVS, FNYEAQ. CDR3 nucleotide sequence: TGTGCCAGCAGTCGAGGGAACACTGAAGCTTTCTTT. This translates into CASSRGNTEAFF.

This rearrangement joins TRBV7-3 to TRBJ1-1, with no clear D. The CDR3 covers 13 residues. The ends were cut back, 3 bases at V and 5 bases at J, with 10 bases in the middle. Germline assignment: CDR1 SGHTA and CDR2 FQGTGA. This CDR3 reads CASSLGRVTEAFF. The CDR3, as DNA: TGTGCCAGCAGCTTGGGGAGGGTGACTGAAGCTTTCTTT. The whole variable domain, remainder taken from reference TRBV7-3 and TRBJ1-1, is GAGVSQTPSNKVTEKGKYVELRCDPISGHTALYWYRQSLGQGPEFLIYFQGTGAADDSGLPNDRFFAVRPEGSVSTLKIQRTERGDSAVYLCASSLGRVTEAFFGQGTRLTVV.

This clonotype was detected ten times or more. The genes are TRBV20-1 and TRBJ2-1; 14 nucleotides line up with TRBD2. The CDR3 is 19 residues long. Germline V gene data show CDR1 as DFQATT and CDR2 as SNEGSKA (reference sequence). V shed 6 bases, J shed 2 bases, and the junction held 15 bases outside the gene matches. CDR3 sequence reads: CSAENPGLAGEPTYNEQFF. CDR3 nucleotide sequence: TGCAGTGCGGAGAACCCGGGACTAGCGGGAGAGCCAACCTACAATGAGCAGTTCTTC.

This clonotype was recorded a few times. The rearrangement uses TRBV25-1 and TRBJ2-1; possibly TRBD2 for D (5 bases). This CDR3 is built from 15 residues. The germline V gene has CDR1 MGHDK and CDR2 SYGVNS. V lost 2 bases and J 6 bases, leaving 14 bases between the germline ends. The CDR3 loop reads CASSEVGVSGNEQFF. In nucleotides, the CDR3 is TGTGCCAGCAGTGAAGTCGGGGTGAGTGGCAATGAGCAGTTCTTC. Using reference TRBV25-1 and TRBJ2-1 for the parts outside the CDR3, the full variable domain is EADIYQTPRYLVIGTGKKITLECSQTMGHDKMYWYQQDPGMELHLIHYSYGVNSTEKGDLSSESTVSRIRTEHFPLTLESARPSHTSQYLCASSEVGVSGNEQFFGPGTRLTVL.

The chain combines TRBV18 with TRBJ1-5; TRBD1 matches at 7 bases. CDR1 is KGHSH, CDR2 LQKENI, per germline. This CDR3 has 14 amino acids. The ends lost 0 bases at V and 6 bases at J; junction bases unmatched: 2. CDR3 loop: CASSPPTGAQPQHF. The CDR3 DNA follows: TGTGCCAGCTCACCACCCACAGGGGCTCAGCCCCAGCATTTT.

This clonotype has a handful of counts. The V gene is TRBV29-1, the J gene TRBJ2-1; 8 bases map to TRBD2. This CDR3 has 13 residues. V shed 4 bases and J 6 bases; nucleotides not matched to a gene: 5. Germline V CDR1 and CDR2: SQVTM, ANQGSEA. DNA of the CDR3: TGCAGCGTTGTTACTAGCGGCCGCAATGAGCAGTTCTTC. Amino acids: CSVVTSGRNEQFF.

This clonotype appeared a few times. Sequence at one end of the junction differs from germline and may be a read error. V gene TRBV18 combines with J gene TRBJ1-1, with no clear D. CDR3 length: 13 amino acids. Germline loops: CDR1 KGHSH, CDR2 LQKENI. CDR3 bases: TGTGCCAGCTCGGGCACTCGGAACTCTGAAGCTTTCTTT. This sequence encodes CASSGTRNSEAFF. Complete variable domain (other parts from reference TRBV18 and TRBJ1-1): NAGVMQNPRHLVRRRGQEARLRCSPMKGHSHVYWYRQLPEEGLKFMVYLQKENIIDESGMPKERFSAEFPKEGPSILRIQQVVRGDSAAYFCASSGTRNSEAFFGQGTRLTVV.

This clonotype has a count of ten or more. The chain carries TRBV6-1 and TRBJ1-3; no clear D gene. Germline V lookup: CDR1 MNHNS, CDR2 SASEGT. This CDR3 comprises 15 residues. With 6 bases removed from V and 0 bases from J, the gap between germline ends came to 12 bases. CDR3 in DNA: TGTGCCAGCAGCCCTCCCCTGAGCTCTGGAAACACCATATATTTT. It yields the protein CASSPPLSSGNTIYF.

In its sample, this clonotype was seen a few times. This chain connects TRBV7-9 to TRBJ1-4; no reliable D call. V dropped 5 bases and J dropped 12 bases, with 28 bases sitting between them. The CDR3 extends over 17 amino acids. Germline CDR1 SEHNR, CDR2 FQNEAQ (reference sequence). CDR3 in DNA: TGTGCCAGCAGCCCCAAACGACGGCTCGCACACCCTTCACAACTGTTTTTT. This sequence encodes CASSPKRRLAHPSQLFF.

This chain connects TRBV7-2 to TRBJ1-2, with D tentatively TRBD1 (6 bases). CDR3 length: 12 residues. V lost 8 bases and J 4 bases, leaving 11 bases between the germline ends. The germline CDR1 and CDR2 sequences are SGHTA and FQGNSA. The CDR3, as DNA: TGTGCCAGCCAACGGACAGTCTATGGCTACACCTTC. Translating gives CASQRTVYGYTF. The variable domain in full, completed from reference TRBV7-2 and TRBJ1-2, reads GAGVSQSPSNKVTEKGKDVELRCDPISGHTALYWYRQSLGQGLEFLIYFQGNSAPDKSGLPSDRFSAERTGGSVSTLTIQRTQQEDSAVYLCASQRTVYGYTFGSGTRLTVV.

This clonotype was counted only a few times. This sequence joins TRBV3-1 and TRBJ1-1; D is undetermined. The CDR3 sequence is 11 residues long. V was shortened by 7 bases and J by 6 bases, with 9 bases between the two germline ends. Germline CDR1 and CDR2: LGHDT and YNNKEL (reference sequence). For the CDR3, the DNA is TGTGCCAGCACGGCCGGGGCTGAAGCTTTCTTT. It translates to CASTAGAEAFF.

V usage is TRBV20-1 and J usage is TRBJ2-7, with D perhaps TRBD1 or TRBD2 (5 bases each). V was trimmed by 7 bases and J by 1 base, leaving 11 bases between them. Germline V gene data show CDR1 as DFQATT and CDR2 as SNEGSKA (reference sequence). The CDR3 extends over 12 amino acids. CDR3 residues: CSGQGASYEQYF. CDR3 coding DNA: TGCAGTGGGCAGGGAGCATCCTACGAGCAGTACTTC.

This clonotype was seen repeatedly, ten times or more. This rearrangement joins TRBV12-3 or TRBV12-4 to TRBJ2-7; no firm D call. The CDR3 has 12 residues. V was cut by 5 bases and J by 3 bases, with 8 bases left in between. CDR3 amino acids: CASSLPGYEQYF. In DNA, the CDR3 is TGTGCCAGCAGTCTCCCCGGCTACGAGCAGTACTTC.